The entry that follows covers one TCR beta chain sequence. The antigen is not known. The read terminates 3 residues ahead of where the CDR3 ends, so the germline J gene completes it. CDR3 size: 12 residues. V was shortened by 7 bases and J by 5 bases, with 8 bases between the two germline ends. From germline, CDR1 is LNHDA and CDR2 SQIVND (reference sequence). This entry is derived from a study of T cells in women clearing cervical HPV infection. TCRdb's copy holds only in-frame clones and misses some; the assay was immunoSEQ multiplex PCR. Recorded for this sample: tens of thousands of clones. Overall study findings and caveats: Cases carried less TRBV6-7 than controls: about 0.1% versus 0.15%.

The V gene is TRBV19, the J gene TRBJ1-4, with D possibly TRBD1 on 6 matching bases. The source material was blood buffy coat. This TCR was recovered from a woman between 18 and 70 years old with a cervical HPV16 infection that either progressed to CIN3+ or cleared (not recorded which). CDR3 DNA (partial): TGTGCCAGTACGCAGGGGAATGAAAAA. Residues: CASTQGNEK. The full CDR3 reads CASTQGNEKLFF.